This T cell receptor beta chain was sequenced for a study of PD-L1 blockade in urothelial cancer. At the level of the study: Most patients, about 90% of the roughly 29, were males with bladder-origin cancer. Analyzed time points were 3 weeks (second dose) and 6 weeks after therapy began. Chemotherapy regimens numbering 0 to 3 had been given to patients.

Synthetic TCR analog templates were added to each PCR reaction. Assay: immunoSEQ multiplex PCR; the TCRdb copy retains only in-frame clones and omits some. The table records about 26,000 clones, about 86% of them present only once. Trimming cost V 6 bases and J 4 bases; bases outside gene matches: 9. This CDR3 has 16 residues. CDR1 and CDR2 (germline): PRHDT, FYEKMQ (reference sequence). The V call is TRBV13, the J call TRBJ2-6; 7 nucleotides agree with TRBD1. The material sequenced was PBMCs, taken around atezolizumab (anti-PD-L1) treatment. The sequence came from a man aged 55-75 years with urothelial cancer. CDR3 DNA: TGTGCCAGCAGTCAACTACAGGGGTCCGGGGCCAACGTCCTGACTTTC. Translation: CASSQLQGSGANVLTF.